Listed below are T cell receptor beta chains from one sample, sequenced in a study of CD8+ T cells in alopecia areata. Assay: immunoSEQ multiplex PCR; the TCRdb copy retains only in-frame clones and omits some. This table has about 210,000 clones, around 65% appearing once. The source material was CD4+ T cells sorted from blood, sampled at approximately week 42, from a patient treated with tofacitinib. These receptors were collected from a human donor with alopecia areata. Each CDR3 is given with its conserved first and last residue.

cdr3_aa,v_call,j_call
CASSLGRYNQPQHF,TRBV5-6,TRBJ1-5
CASSQEVRGGYTF,TRBV4-2,TRBJ1-2
CASSLEPSTDTQYF,TRBV5-1,TRBJ2-3
CASSRTGTGAYGYTF,TRBV25-1,TRBJ1-2
CASSMDRVGNTEAFF,TRBV23-1,TRBJ1-1
CASSQHGTGNYEQYF,TRBV7-8,TRBJ2-7
CASSALAGVTDTQYF,TRBV6-1,TRBJ2-3
CASGEKGTSFF,TRBV2,TRBJ2-1
CASSSLRTGTEAFF,TRBV7-9,TRBJ1-1
CAISEPLLEGDTQYF,TRBV10-3,TRBJ2-3
CASREGLSNQPQHF,TRBV6-5,TRBJ1-5
CASSFPVAGGGYTF,TRBV7-9,TRBJ1-2
CASSETRGRRAKNIQYF,TRBV2,TRBJ2-4
CSVGTAAGPQHF,TRBV29-1,TRBJ1-5
CSVLGTGDEKLFF,TRBV29-1,TRBJ1-4
CSATSTGNLDYTF,TRBV29-1,TRBJ1-2
CASRAPGQTHNEQFF,TRBV5-1,TRBJ2-1
CASSDRGRVYEQYF,TRBV2,TRBJ2-7
CAWSRWGNKDTEAFF,TRBV30,TRBJ1-1
CAWSAPGTVEVKNIQYF,TRBV30,TRBJ2-4
CSVRTGNTEAFF,TRBV29-1,TRBJ1-1
CASSLGVIEQYF,TRBV7-9,TRBJ2-7
CASSPPGENIQYF,TRBV6-5,TRBJ2-4
CSVVAQSPNITDTQYF,TRBV29-1,TRBJ2-3
CASSGAGYQPQHF,TRBV19,TRBJ1-5
CASSLWGTYQETQYF,TRBV14,TRBJ2-5
CASSHLPHRRGTFF,TRBV23-1,TRBJ1-1
CASSQLSGGANTGELFF,TRBV4-3,TRBJ2-2
CASSVQIGTRGEKLFF,TRBV7-8,TRBJ1-4
CSVAQGVQNIQYF,TRBV29-1,TRBJ2-4
CASSYSILASTDTQYF,TRBV6-5,TRBJ2-3
CASSLVSNEQFF,TRBV7-2,TRBJ2-1
CASSPSLTSSTLVPDTQYF,TRBV5-1,TRBJ2-3
CASSLGINTDTQYF,TRBV7-6,TRBJ2-3
CASSLARTGVVGGSNNEQFF,TRBV7-8,TRBJ2-1
CASSLNAAGTTDTQYF,TRBV7-6,TRBJ2-3
CASSALAGGPTEQFF,TRBV9,TRBJ2-1
CASSPNRGTTYEQYF,TRBV7-2,TRBJ2-7
CASALSVTTYEQYF,TRBV5-1,TRBJ2-7
CASRTGTRTEAFF,TRBV27,TRBJ1-1
CSVEVTGKGNTIYF,TRBV29-1,TRBJ1-3
CAWSVGTSGAPYEQYF,TRBV30,TRBJ2-7
CATSRDRVSQGWRETQYF,TRBV15,TRBJ2-5
CASSLLRGPADTQYF,TRBV11-3,TRBJ2-3
CASSAGTIYGYTF,TRBV5-6,TRBJ1-2
CASSQRTEAFF,TRBV2,TRBJ1-1
CSVGLQGRGETQYF,TRBV29-1,TRBJ2-5
CSVLDVGTGVDGYTF,TRBV29-1,TRBJ1-2
CASSSSGTGNGYTF,TRBV4-3,TRBJ1-2
CASSGDHEQYF,TRBV2,TRBJ2-7